This T cell receptor beta chain appears in the sequencing data of a study of T cells in tuberculosis. Findings and caveats of the study: The stringent gate may have excluded weak CD1B-GMM tetramer binders.

TCR-alpha and TCR-beta chains were sequenced unpaired. Measured with immunoSEQ multiplex PCR; TCRdb has only the in-frame clones, and not every one. The table lists about 88,000 clones, around 90% of them singletons, with approximately 2% in the top ten. Sorting used thawed, overnight-rested PBMC stained with anti-CD3, a viability dye and GMM-loaded CD1B tetramer. The CD1B tetramers carried C32 glucose monomycolate purified from Rhodococcus equi. Tetramer-sorted PBMC had been CD14 monocyte-depleted before freezing. Tetramer-negative cells, around 110,000 per donor, were also sorted. The material sequenced was CD1b-GMM tetramer-negative cells sorted from PBMCs. This TCR was recovered from an adult woman with latent tuberculosis.

The CDR3 region has the DNA TGTGCCACCAGGGGTCTAGCGGATGAGCAGTTCTTC. Translating it yields CATRGLADEQFF. This chain links TRBV15 with TRBJ2-1, with 7 bases matching TRBD2. This CDR3 is built from 12 residues. The V gene's germline CDR1 is LNHNV and CDR2 YYDKDF (reference sequence). J lost 8 bases, V lost 6 bases, and 4 bases had no gene match.